The clone carrying this TCR beta chain was picked up many times. The CDR3 covers 15 residues. V gave up 0 bases and J gave up 1 base, with 7 bases separating them. Germline V lookup: CDR1 SGHNT, CDR2 YYREEE (reference sequence). Molecular-barcoded quantitative 5'-RACE produced these TCR beta libraries. TCRdb re-analysed the 5' RACE reads in MiXCR, keeping a single row per CDR3 protein. This table has over 100,000 distinct CDR3 sequences, more than 6.5% appearing once. This entry comes from a study of CD8 T cells in ankylosing spondylitis. The TCR comes from a male donor with ankylosing spondylitis or in good health (not recorded which). The genes are TRBV5-4 and TRBJ2-2; D gene ambiguous. The sample was blood, either unsorted or a sorted T cell fraction (not recorded which). The CDR3 sequence is CASSLAAKNTGELFF. The CDR3 DNA follows: TGTGCCAGCAGCTTGGCCGCGAAGAACACCGGGGAGCTGTTTTTT.